These T cell receptor beta chains were read from a single sample in a study of Graves' ophthalmopathy and Graves' hyperthyroidism. One entry per CDR3 protein results from TCRdb running MiXCR on the multiplex PCR reads. The repertoire consists of around 660,000 distinct CDR3 sequences, with roughly two fifths occurring once and the leading ten covering around 3.3%. Sequenced material: peripheral blood. Receptors originate from an adult man with Graves' ophthalmopathy. CDR3s include the opening cysteine and the closing phenylalanine or tryptophan. The D gene is left open where the match is weak. Clone size is given for some rows only: seen once, a few or many times, or a class if the clone is expanded.

V	J	D	size	CDR3	DNA
TRBV20-1	TRBJ1-5	TRBD1	few	CSAPSGTGDGQPQHF	TGCAGTGCCCCCTCCGGGACAGGGGATGGTCAGCCCCAGCATTTT
TRBV6-5	TRBJ2-2	NA	many	CASRGTSGELFF	TGTGCCAGTAGGGGGACATCCGGGGAGCTGTTTTTT
TRBV9	TRBJ1-5	NA	NA	CASSPGEGDQPQHF	TGTGCCAGCTCACCTGGGGAGGGGGATCAGCCCCAGCATTTT
TRBV9	TRBJ1-2	TRBD1	NA	CASSVEGQDYMYGYTF	TGTGCCAGCAGCGTTGAGGGACAGGATTATATGTATGGCTACACCTTC
TRBV6-6	TRBJ1-1	TRBD1	many	CASRPNRGLGEAFF	TGTGCCAGCAGGCCCAACAGGGGGCTTGGTGAAGCTTTCTTT
TRBV29-1	TRBJ2-7	TRBD1	many	CSVGTGASYEQYF	TGCAGCGTTGGGACAGGGGCGTCCTACGAGCAGTACTTC
TRBV9	TRBJ2-3	NA	NA	CASSASARATTDTQYF	TGTGCCAGCAGCGCATCAGCTCGAGCAACCACAGATACGCAGTATTTT
TRBV19	TRBJ1-5	TRBD1	many	CASSIRTGPNQPQHF	TGTGCCAGTAGTATACGGACAGGGCCAAATCAGCCCCAGCATTTT
TRBV7-9	TRBJ1-4	TRBD1	NA	CASSLTGVATNEKLFF	TGTGCCAGCAGCTTGACAGGGGTGGCAACTAATGAAAAACTGTTTTTT
TRBV20-1	TRBJ2-7	NA	NA	CSARGALYEQYF	TGCAGTGCTAGAGGGGCATTATACGAGCAGTACTTC
TRBV7-2	TRBJ2-5	TRBD2	few	CASSSPASGTRGKQYF	TGTGCCAGCAGCTCCCCGGCTAGCGGGACTCGAGGCAAGCAGTACTTC
TRBV7-9	TRBJ2-2	NA	many	CASSPHASGTNTGELFF	TGTGCCAGCAGCCCCCATGCGAGCGGAACAAACACCGGGGAGCTGTTTTTT
TRBV12-3/TRBV12-4	TRBJ1-1	NA	many	CASSWGRTNTEAFF	TGTGCCAGCAGCTGGGGCAGGACGAACACTGAAGCTTTCTTT
TRBV5-4	TRBJ1-2	NA	NA	CASSLHPQVYGYTF	TGTGCCAGCAGCTTACACCCACAGGTCTATGGCTACACCTTC
TRBV24-1	TRBJ2-7	NA	many	CATSEGAGFYEQYF	TGTGCCACCAGTGAAGGGGCGGGATTTTACGAGCAGTACTTC
TRBV2	TRBJ2-2	NA	many	CASSDEGTGELFF	TGTGCCAGCAGTGATGAGGGGACCGGGGAGCTGTTTTTT
TRBV6-5	TRBJ1-3	NA	many	CASSPGTYSGNTIYF	TGTGCCAGCAGTCCCGGGACCTACTCTGGAAACACCATATATTTT
TRBV10-3	TRBJ2-7	NA	NA	CAISEVNEQYF	TGTGCCATCAGTGAGGTCAATGAGCAGTACTTC
TRBV20-1	TRBJ1-2	TRBD1	few	CSARETGDNHNYGYTF	TGCAGTGCTAGAGAGACAGGGGATAATCATAACTATGGCTACACCTTC
TRBV7-9	TRBJ2-7	NA	many	CASSYRDGYYEQYF	TGTGCCAGCAGTTATCGGGACGGTTACTACGAGCAGTACTTC
TRBV29-1	TRBJ2-3	NA	NA	CSVVSDTQYF	TGCAGCGTTGTGTCTGATACGCAGTATTTT
TRBV6-6	TRBJ2-5	TRBD2	many	CASIFSGLATQTQYF	TGTGCCAGCATCTTCTCGGGACTAGCGACCCAGACCCAGTACTTC
TRBV19	TRBJ1-5	NA	NA	CASSINRGYNQPQHF	TGTGCCAGTAGTATAAACCGCGGATACAATCAGCCCCAGCATTTT
TRBV7-9	TRBJ1-1	NA	many	CASSLRRENTEAFF	TGTGCCAGCAGCTTAAGGCGGGAGAACACTGAAGCTTTCTTT
TRBV4-1	TRBJ2-7	TRBD2	many	CASSHGRHEQYF	TGCGCCAGCAGCCACGGGAGGCACGAGCAGTACTTC
TRBV5-1	TRBJ2-5	TRBD1	many	CASSLTGTGGETQYF	TGCGCCAGCAGCTTAACCGGGACAGGGGGAGAGACCCAGTACTTC
TRBV2	TRBJ2-2	NA	few	CASSEVIANTGELFF	TGTGCCAGCAGTGAAGTAATAGCGAACACCGGGGAGCTGTTTTTT
TRBV6-6	TRBJ1-5	NA	many	CASSLQPRNQPQHF	TGTGCCAGCAGTTTACAACCTAGAAATCAGCCCCAGCATTTT
TRBV30	TRBJ2-7	NA	NA	CAWSGTVYEQYF	TGTGCCTGGAGTGGGACAGTATACGAGCAGTACTTC
TRBV30	TRBJ2-7	NA	NA	CAWGAGNYEQYF	TGTGCCTGGGGGGCGGGGAACTACGAGCAGTACTTC
TRBV20-1	TRBJ1-2	NA	many	CSALMKRGLGYTF	TGCAGTGCCCTAATGAAGAGAGGCTTGGGCTACACCTTC
TRBV27	TRBJ2-5	NA	few	CASSFFGETQYF	TGTGCCAGCAGTTTCTTCGGGGAGACCCAGTACTTC
TRBV2	TRBJ1-5	TRBD1	NA	CASTQGQGPNQPQHF	TGTGCCAGCACCCAAGGACAGGGGCCCAATCAGCCCCAGCATTTT
TRBV7-8	TRBJ2-5	NA	many	CASSPVRGIQETQYF	TGTGCCAGCAGCCCCGTCCGGGGGATCCAAGAGACCCAGTACTTC
TRBV20-1	TRBJ1-2	TRBD1	NA	CSAGESGTGGGGYTF	TGCAGTGCTGGGGAATCCGGGACAGGGGGCGGTGGCTACACCTTC
TRBV2	TRBJ1-5	NA	NA	CASSFLTEVNQPQHF	TGTGCCAGCAGTTTTCTGACAGAAGTTAATCAGCCCCAGCATTTT
TRBV7-8	TRBJ1-5	TRBD1	many	CASSHDRARQPQHF	TGTGCCAGCAGCCATGACAGGGCGAGGCAGCCCCAGCATTTT
TRBV11-1	TRBJ1-1	TRBD1	NA	CASSQGQQPNTEAFF	TGTGCCAGCAGCCAGGGACAGCAACCCAACACTGAAGCTTTCTTT
TRBV10-3	TRBJ2-7	TRBD2	NA	CAISDSSAGTTYEQYF	TGTGCCATCAGTGATTCGTCAGCGGGAACAACCTACGAGCAGTACTTC
TRBV19	TRBJ2-7	NA	few	CASSSSGFSSYEQYF	TGTGCCAGTAGCTCCTCAGGGTTTTCTTCCTACGAGCAGTACTTC
TRBV9	TRBJ1-2	NA	many	CASSVGSGYGYTF	TGTGCCAGCAGCGTAGGGAGTGGCTATGGCTACACCTTC